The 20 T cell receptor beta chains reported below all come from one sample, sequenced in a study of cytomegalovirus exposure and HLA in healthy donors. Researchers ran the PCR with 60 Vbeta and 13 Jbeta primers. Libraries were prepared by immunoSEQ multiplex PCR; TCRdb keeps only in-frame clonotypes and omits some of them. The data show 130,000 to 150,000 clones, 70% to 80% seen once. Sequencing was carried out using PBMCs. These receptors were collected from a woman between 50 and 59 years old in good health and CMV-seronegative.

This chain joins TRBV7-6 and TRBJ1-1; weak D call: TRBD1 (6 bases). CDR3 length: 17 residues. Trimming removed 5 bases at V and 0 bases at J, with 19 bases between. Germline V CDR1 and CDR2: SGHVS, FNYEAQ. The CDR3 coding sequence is TGTGCCAGCAGCACACGACCGGGGGGGGCGATGAACACTGAAGCTTTCTTT. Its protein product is CASSTRPGGAMNTEAFF.

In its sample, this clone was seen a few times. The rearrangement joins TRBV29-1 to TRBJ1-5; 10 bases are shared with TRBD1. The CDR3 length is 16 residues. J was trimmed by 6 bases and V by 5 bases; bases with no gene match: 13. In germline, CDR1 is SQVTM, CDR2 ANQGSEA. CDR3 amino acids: CSVKWGGQGSSQPQHF. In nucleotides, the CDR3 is TGCAGCGTTAAGTGGGGGGGACAGGGGAGTAGTCAGCCCCAGCATTTT.

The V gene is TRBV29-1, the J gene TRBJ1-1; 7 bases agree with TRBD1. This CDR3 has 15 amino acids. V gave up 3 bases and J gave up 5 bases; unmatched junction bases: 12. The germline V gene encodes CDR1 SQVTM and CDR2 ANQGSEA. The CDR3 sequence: CSVEQRGGARTEAFF. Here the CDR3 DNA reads TGCAGCGTTGAGCAGAGAGGGGGCGCGAGGACTGAAGCTTTCTTT.

The CDR3 reads CASVAYLAGGADTQYF. The CDR3 DNA follows: TGTGCCAGCGTAGCCTACCTAGCGGGGGGGGCAGATACGCAGTATTTT. V is TRBV6-4 and J is TRBJ2-3; TRBD2 aligns across 12 bases. CDR3 length: 16 amino acids. CDR1 and CDR2 from the germline V gene are MRHNA and SNTAGT. Trimming at V came to 8 bases and at J to 4 bases, leaving 10 bases not matched to a gene.

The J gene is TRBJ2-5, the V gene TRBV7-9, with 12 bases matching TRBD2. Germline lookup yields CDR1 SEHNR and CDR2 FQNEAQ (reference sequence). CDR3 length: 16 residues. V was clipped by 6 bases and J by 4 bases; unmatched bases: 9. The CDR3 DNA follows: TGTGCCAGCAGGGACGGACTAGCGGGGTTTTCAGAGACCCAGTACTTC. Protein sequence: CASRDGLAGFSETQYF. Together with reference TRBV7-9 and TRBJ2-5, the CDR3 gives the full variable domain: DTGVSQNPRHKITKRGQNVTFRCDPISEHNRLYWYRQTLGQGPEFLTYFQNEAQLEKSRLLSDRFSAERPKGSFSTLEIQRTEQGDSAMYLCASRDGLAGFSETQYFGPGTRLLVL.

This CDR3 is CASSLDRGTGETQYF. CDR3 DNA sequence: TGTGCCAGCAGCTTAGATCGGGGGACAGGAGAGACCCAGTACTTC. This rearrangement joins TRBV11-2 to TRBJ2-5; 8 positions match TRBD1. With 0 bases clipped from V and 4 bases from J, the junction kept 4 bases outside the gene matches. CDR3 length equals 15 residues. Germline V gene data show CDR1 as SGHAT and CDR2 as FQNNGV.

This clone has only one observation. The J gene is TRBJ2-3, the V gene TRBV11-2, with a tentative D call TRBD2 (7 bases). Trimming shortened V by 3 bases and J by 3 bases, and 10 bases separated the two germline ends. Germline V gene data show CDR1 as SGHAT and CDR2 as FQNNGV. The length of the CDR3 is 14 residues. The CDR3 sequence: CASSFGRGTDTQYF. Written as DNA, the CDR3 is TGTGCCAGCAGCTTTGGGAGGGGGACAGATACGCAGTATTTT.

The CDR3 nucleotides read TGTGCCAGCAGTTACCAGGTCAACACTGAAGCTTTCTTT. This translates into CASSYQVNTEAFF. This chain links TRBV6-5 with TRBJ1-1; D unresolved. Trimming stripped 2 bases from V and 2 bases from J, with 6 bases between. Germline lookup yields CDR1 MNHEY and CDR2 SVGAGI. The CDR3 is 13 amino acids.

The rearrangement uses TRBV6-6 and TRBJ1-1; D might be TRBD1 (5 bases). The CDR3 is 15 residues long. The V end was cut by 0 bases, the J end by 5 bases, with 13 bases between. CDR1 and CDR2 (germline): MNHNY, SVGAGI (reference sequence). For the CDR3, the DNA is TGTGCCAGCAGTTACTCGCCCTCAGCAGGGACTGAAGCTTTCTTT. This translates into CASSYSPSAGTEAFF.

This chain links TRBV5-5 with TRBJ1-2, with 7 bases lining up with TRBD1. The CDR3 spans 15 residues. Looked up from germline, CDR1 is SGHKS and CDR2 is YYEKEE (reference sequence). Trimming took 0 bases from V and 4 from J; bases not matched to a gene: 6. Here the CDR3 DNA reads TGTGCCAGCAGCTTGGAGGGGGCGGTGGTCTATGGCTACACCTTC. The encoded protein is CASSLEGAVVYGYTF.

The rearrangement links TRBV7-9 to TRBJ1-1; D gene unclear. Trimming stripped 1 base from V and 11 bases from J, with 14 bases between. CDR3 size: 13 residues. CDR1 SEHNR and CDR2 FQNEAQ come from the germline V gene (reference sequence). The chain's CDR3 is CASSLVFREVAFF. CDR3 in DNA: TGTGCCAGCAGCTTAGTGTTCCGGGAAGTGGCTTTCTTT. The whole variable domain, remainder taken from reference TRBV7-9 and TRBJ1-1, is DTGVSQNPRHKITKRGQNVTFRCDPISEHNRLYWYRQTLGQGPEFLTYFQNEAQLEKSRLLSDRFSAERPKGSFSTLEIQRTEQGDSAMYLCASSLVFREVAFFGQGTRLTVV.

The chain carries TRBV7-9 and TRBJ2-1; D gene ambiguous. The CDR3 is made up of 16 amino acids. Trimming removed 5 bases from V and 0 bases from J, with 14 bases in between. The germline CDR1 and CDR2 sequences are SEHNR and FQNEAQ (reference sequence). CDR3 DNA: TGTGCCAGCAGCCTTAATGATCATAGCTCCTACAATGAGCAGTTCTTC. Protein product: CASSLNDHSSYNEQFF.

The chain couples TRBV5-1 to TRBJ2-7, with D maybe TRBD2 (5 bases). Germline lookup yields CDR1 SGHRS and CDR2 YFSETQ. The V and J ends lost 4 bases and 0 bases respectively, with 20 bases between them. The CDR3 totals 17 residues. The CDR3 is CASSLEGRAASSYEQYF. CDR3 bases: TGCGCCAGCAGCCTCGAGGGAAGGGCGGCCAGCTCCTACGAGCAGTACTTC.

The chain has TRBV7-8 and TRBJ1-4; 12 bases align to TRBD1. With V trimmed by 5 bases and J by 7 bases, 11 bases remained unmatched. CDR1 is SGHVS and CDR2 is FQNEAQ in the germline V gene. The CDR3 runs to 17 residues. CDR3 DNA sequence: TGTGCCAGCAGCCCCTGGGACAGGGGGCGCAGGGGTGAAAAACTGTTTTTT. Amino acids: CASSPWDRGRRGEKLFF.

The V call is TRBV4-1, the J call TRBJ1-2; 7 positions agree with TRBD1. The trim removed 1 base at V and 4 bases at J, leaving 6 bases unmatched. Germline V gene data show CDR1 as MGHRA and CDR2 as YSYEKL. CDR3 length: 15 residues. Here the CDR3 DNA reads TGCGCCAGCAGCCAAGCCCCGGACAGGCCCTATGGCTACACCTTC. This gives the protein CASSQAPDRPYGYTF.

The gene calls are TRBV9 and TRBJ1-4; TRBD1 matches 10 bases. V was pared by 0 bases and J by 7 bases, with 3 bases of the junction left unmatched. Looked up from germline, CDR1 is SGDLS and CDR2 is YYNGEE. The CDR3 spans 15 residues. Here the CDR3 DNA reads TGTGCCAGCAGCGTAGCCGGGACAGGGGCTGAAAAACTGTTTTTT. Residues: CASSVAGTGAEKLFF.

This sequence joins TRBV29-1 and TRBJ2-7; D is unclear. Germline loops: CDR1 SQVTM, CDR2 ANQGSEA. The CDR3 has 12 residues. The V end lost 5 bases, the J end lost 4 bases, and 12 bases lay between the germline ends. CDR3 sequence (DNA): TGCAGCGTTAAATCGAATCGGTACGAGCAGTACTTC. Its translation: CSVKSNRYEQYF.

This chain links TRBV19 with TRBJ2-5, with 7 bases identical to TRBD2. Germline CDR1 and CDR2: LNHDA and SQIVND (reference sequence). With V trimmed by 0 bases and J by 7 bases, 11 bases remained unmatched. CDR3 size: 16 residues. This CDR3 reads CASSIDLASGAGTQYF. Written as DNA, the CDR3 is TGTGCCAGTAGTATAGATCTCGCTAGCGGTGCGGGGACCCAGTACTTC.

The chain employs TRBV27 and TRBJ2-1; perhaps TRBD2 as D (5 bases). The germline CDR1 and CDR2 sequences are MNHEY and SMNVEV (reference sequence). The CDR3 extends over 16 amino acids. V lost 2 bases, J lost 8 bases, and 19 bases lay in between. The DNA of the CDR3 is TGTGCCAGCAGTTTAAAAGGACTTGTCCGGTACGATGAGCAGTTCTTC. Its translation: CASSLKGLVRYDEQFF.

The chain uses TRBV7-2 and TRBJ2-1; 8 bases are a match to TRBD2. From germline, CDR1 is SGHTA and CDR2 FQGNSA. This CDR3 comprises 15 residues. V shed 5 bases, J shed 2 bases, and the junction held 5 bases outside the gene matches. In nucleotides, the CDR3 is TGTGCCAGCAGCCGGGGGGGGGACGCCTACAATGAGCAGTTCTTC. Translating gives CASSRGGDAYNEQFF.